This is a list of T cell receptor beta chains from one sample in a study of identical twins. TCRdb used MiXCR to reprocess the 5' RACE reads, holding one entry per CDR3 protein. The data show more than 650,000 distinct CDR3 sequences, with around 6.1% seen just once and 1.5% to 2% held by the top ten. Source material: naive T cells sorted from blood. These receptors were obtained from a man aged 18 to 35 in good health. The CDR3 runs from the conserved cysteine through the conserved F or W. D genes are given only for firm matches. Clone size is stated in some rows and not others, as once, few, many or a class when expanded.

d_call	clone_size	j_call	v_call	cdr3_aa	cdr3_nt
.	many	TRBJ2-2	TRBV12-3/TRBV12-4	CASSGTPNTGELFF	TGTGCCAGCAGCGGGACACCGAACACCGGGGAGCTGTTTTTT
.	many	TRBJ2-1	TRBV29-1	CSVEDRGPEQFF	TGCAGCGTTGAAGACAGGGGCCCTGAGCAGTTCTTC
.	many	TRBJ2-7	TRBV27	CATIGGSYEQYF	TGTGCCACCATAGGGGGCTCCTACGAGCAGTACTTC
.	few	TRBJ2-3	TRBV21-1	CASRGRGMAQYF	TGTGCCAGCAGGGGACGGGGCATGGCGCAGTATTTT
.	many	TRBJ2-5	TRBV29-1	CSVTGRATETQYF	TGCAGCGTTACTGGACGAGCGACAGAGACCCAGTACTTC
TRBD1	many	TRBJ1-1	TRBV29-1	CSGAGTGPTEAFF	TGCAGCGGGGCCGGGACAGGGCCCACTGAAGCTTTCTTT
.	many	TRBJ2-3	TRBV6-5	CASSYFRGFGTDTQYF	TGTGCCAGCAGTTACTTCAGGGGTTTTGGCACAGATACGCAGTATTTT
.	many	TRBJ1-6	TRBV3-1	CASSPNRQSLHF	TGTGCCAGCAGCCCGAACCGACAGAGTCTCCACTTT
TRBD2	many	TRBJ2-1	TRBV5-1	CASSARLAGEQFF	TGCGCCAGCAGCGCGCGACTAGCGGGCGAGCAGTTCTTC
TRBD2	many	TRBJ2-1	TRBV7-6	CASAGLAQHNEQFF	TGTGCCAGCGCGGGACTAGCGCAACATAATGAGCAGTTCTTC
TRBD2	.	TRBJ2-3	TRBV7-8	CASSLGVSRSGSGTDTQYF	TGTGCCAGCAGCTTAGGGGTTTCTAGGAGCGGGAGCGGCACAGATACGCAGTATTTT
.	.	TRBJ1-3	TRBV18	CASSPSRDSGNTIYF	TGTGCCAGCTCACCATCGAGGGACTCTGGAAACACCATATATTTT
.	many	TRBJ2-3	TRBV28	CASSLSRGPADTQYF	TGTGCCAGCAGTTTATCTCGGGGGCCGGCAGATACGCAGTATTTT
TRBD1	.	TRBJ1-2	TRBV18	CASSPETGVGYGYTF	TGTGCCAGCTCACCCGAGACAGGGGTTGGCTATGGCTACACCTTC
.	many	TRBJ2-3	TRBV21-1	CASSREPAPTDTQYF	TGTGCCAGCAGCAGAGAGCCCGCCCCCACAGATACGCAGTATTTT
.	many	TRBJ2-1	TRBV27	CASRGPGQPSYNEQFF	TGTGCCAGCAGAGGACCGGGACAACCCTCCTACAATGAGCAGTTCTTC
.	.	TRBJ1-2	TRBV27	CASRPGGGYGYTF	TGTGCCAGCAGACCCGGCGGGGGCTATGGCTACACCTTC
TRBD2	many	TRBJ2-1	TRBV5-1	CASSLTSGSYNEQFF	TGCGCCAGCAGCCTAACTAGCGGGAGCTACAATGAGCAGTTCTTC
TRBD2	many	TRBJ2-3	TRBV20-1	CSALGLASTDTQYF	TGCAGTGCTCTGGGACTAGCCTCAACTGATACGCAGTATTTT
TRBD2	many	TRBJ2-1	TRBV5-6	CASSLLLAGAYNEQFF	TGTGCCAGCAGCTTGTTACTAGCGGGGGCCTACAATGAGCAGTTCTTC
.	many	TRBJ1-5	TRBV12-3/TRBV12-4	CASSFRAGSNQPQHF	TGTGCCAGCAGTTTTCGGGCAGGGTCTAATCAGCCCCAGCATTTT
.	many	TRBJ1-2	TRBV12-3/TRBV12-4	CASSPRTAHGGYTF	TGTGCCAGCAGCCCCCGGACGGCCCATGGGGGCTACACCTTC
.	.	TRBJ2-3	TRBV5-6	CASSLVERYTDTQYF	TGTGCCAGCAGCTTGGTGGAGCGCTACACAGATACGCAGTATTTT
.	.	TRBJ2-3	TRBV12-3/TRBV12-4	CATRPPTDTQYF	TGTGCCACCAGACCCCCCACAGATACGCAGTATTTT
TRBD2	many	TRBJ2-1	TRBV12-3/TRBV12-4	CASRPSGPNNEQFF	TGTGCCAGCAGGCCTAGCGGGCCTAACAATGAGCAGTTCTTC
.	.	TRBJ1-1	TRBV18	CASLTRENTEAFF	TGTGCCAGCTTAACCCGGGAAAACACTGAAGCTTTCTTT
.	many	TRBJ1-5	TRBV7-2	CASSLSMGPQHF	TGTGCCAGCAGCCTGTCAATGGGGCCCCAGCATTTT
.	many	TRBJ2-3	TRBV20-1	CSARGAAGHTDTQYF	TGCAGTGCTAGAGGCGCAGCGGGACACACAGATACGCAGTATTTT
.	few	TRBJ2-3	TRBV24-1	CATSGSDTQYF	TGTGCCACCAGTGGTTCGGATACGCAGTATTTT
TRBD1	.	TRBJ1-1	TRBV29-1	CSVGQGAFTEAFF	TGCAGCGTTGGACAGGGGGCTTTCACTGAAGCTTTCTTT
.	few	TRBJ1-5	TRBV19	CASSIADSNQPQHF	TGTGCCAGTAGTATCGCGGATAGCAATCAGCCCCAGCATTTT
.	many	TRBJ2-1	TRBV29-1	CSVTDTYRDNEQFF	TGCAGCGTTACCGACACTTATCGGGACAATGAGCAGTTCTTC
.	many	TRBJ1-4	TRBV4-1	CASSRTANEKLFF	TGCGCCAGCAGCCGGACAGCGAATGAAAAACTGTTTTTT
TRBD1	few	TRBJ1-3	TRBV7-8	CASSLDREWYTIYF	TGTGCCAGCAGCCTCGACAGGGAGTGGTACACCATATATTTT
.	many	TRBJ2-6	TRBV5-1	CASSLVASGANVLTF	TGCGCCAGCAGCTTGGTTGCCTCTGGGGCCAACGTCCTGACTTTC
TRBD1	many	TRBJ2-7	TRBV6-1	CASYRGQGSHEQYF	TGTGCCAGCTACAGAGGACAGGGCTCCCACGAGCAGTACTTC
.	many	TRBJ1-1	TRBV29-1	CSAPIRGSTNTEAFF	TGCAGCGCACCCATACGGGGATCGACGAACACTGAAGCTTTCTTT
.	many	TRBJ1-2	TRBV12-3/TRBV12-4	CASSLRKRANYGYTF	TGTGCCAGCAGTTTGAGGAAAAGGGCTAACTATGGCTACACCTTC
TRBD2	many	TRBJ2-1	TRBV5-1	CASSWGFGRESSYNEQFF	TGCGCCAGCAGCTGGGGTTTCGGGCGGGAGAGCTCCTACAATGAGCAGTTCTTC
.	few	TRBJ1-2	TRBV7-2	CASSLRREYGYTF	TGTGCCAGCAGCTTACGCAGGGAGTATGGCTACACCTTC
.	many	TRBJ1-1	TRBV28	CASSQTNTEAFF	TGTGCCAGCAGTCAAACGAACACTGAAGCTTTCTTT
.	many	TRBJ2-1	TRBV24-1	CATSDSGTYNEQFF	TGTGCCACCAGTGATTCCGGGACCTACAATGAGCAGTTCTTC
TRBD1	few	TRBJ2-2	TRBV7-8	CASTDRDRGLTGELFF	TGTGCCAGCACCGACCGGGACAGGGGTCTGACCGGGGAGCTGTTTTTT
TRBD2	.	TRBJ2-1	TRBV14	CASSQTSGLYNEQFF	TGTGCCAGCAGCCAGACTAGCGGGTTATACAATGAGCAGTTCTTC
TRBD1	.	TRBJ1-3	TRBV12-3/TRBV12-4	CASRPTGGAGNTIYF	TGTGCCAGCAGACCTACAGGGGGCGCCGGAAACACCATATATTTT
TRBD2	many	TRBJ2-2	TRBV12-3/TRBV12-4	CASSLSYFTSGGDRNTGELFF	TGTGCCAGCAGTTTGTCCTATTTTACTAGCGGGGGAGATCGGAACACCGGGGAGCTGTTTTTT
.	few	TRBJ1-5	TRBV20-1	CSARRYNQPQHF	TGCAGTGCGAGACGGTACAATCAGCCCCAGCATTTT
.	.	TRBJ2-7	TRBV12-3/TRBV12-4	CASSLDSPTYEQYF	TGTGCCAGCAGCCTCGACAGTCCGACCTACGAGCAGTACTTC
.	.	TRBJ2-2	TRBV29-1	CSVKRGADNTGELFF	TGCAGCGTCAAAAGAGGGGCGGACAACACCGGGGAGCTGTTTTTT
.	many	TRBJ2-1	TRBV29-1	CSVAHGEQFF	TGCAGCGTCGCACATGGTGAGCAGTTCTTC
.	.	TRBJ2-1	TRBV7-2	CASSLASGAGEQFF	TGTGCCAGCAGCTTAGCGTCAGGGGCAGGGGAGCAGTTCTTC
.	.	TRBJ2-1	TRBV14	CASSQLDGREQFF	TGTGCCAGCAGCCAGCTAGACGGTCGCGAGCAGTTCTTC
TRBD2	.	TRBJ2-5	TRBV7-9	CASSPAWGVERGETQYF	TGTGCCAGCAGTCCCGCTTGGGGAGTGGAGCGGGGAGAGACCCAGTACTTC
TRBD2	.	TRBJ2-5	TRBV20-1	CSESSGRSETQYF	TGCAGTGAGTCCAGCGGGAGGTCAGAGACCCAGTACTTC
TRBD2	.	TRBJ2-7	TRBV2	CASSRDYPTYEQYF	TGTGCCAGCAGTCGGGACTACCCGACCTACGAGCAGTACTTC
TRBD1	few	TRBJ2-1	TRBV20-1	CSAAVARGHNEQFF	TGCAGTGCCGCGGTTGCCAGGGGGCACAATGAGCAGTTCTTC
.	many	TRBJ2-5	TRBV5-1	CASSPQGGRETQYF	TGCGCCAGCAGCCCTCAGGGGGGGAGAGAGACCCAGTACTTC
.	few	TRBJ1-2	TRBV6-2/TRBV6-3	CASSYTQGLFGGYTF	TGTGCCAGCAGTTACACACAGGGACTGTTCGGCGGCTACACCTTC
.	many	TRBJ1-6	TRBV5-6	CASSLTGTKGSPLHF	TGTGCCAGCAGCTTAACAGGGACAAAAGGTTCACCCCTCCACTTT
.	few	TRBJ2-3	TRBV10-3	CAIGGTGTDEREPSQTQYF	TGTGCCATCGGCGGGACAGGGACCGACGAGCGGGAGCCAAGTCAGACGCAGTATTTT